Sequencing of this TCR beta chain was carried out in a study of naive and memory T cell subsets. Study-level results: TCR transcript changes with activation or differentiation may affect this RNA method.

This clonotype showed up many times. Its antigen remains unidentified. Amplification of ligated cDNA took four PCR rounds with SP2 and nested alpha and beta constant primers. Alpha and beta constant region primers primed reverse transcription for blood and skin samples. TCRdb analysed the 5' RACE reads with MiXCR anew, one entry per CDR3 protein. The sample carries approximately 52,000 distinct CDR3 sequences, 4.7% recorded once. Trimming took 0 bases from V and 2 from J; bases not matched to a gene: 6. The CDR3 sequence is 17 residues long. CDR1 is SQVTM and CDR2 is ANQGSEA in the germline V gene. The library had UMIs added by 3' ligation of an oligonucleotide to TCR cDNA. Whole-blood samples were roughly 2.3 ml of peripheral blood from healthy adult volunteers. Input was about 1 to 1,100 ng of DNase-treated total RNA without cell sorting.

The chain couples TRBV29-1 to TRBJ2-1; 11 bases are a match to TRBD2. The receptor was derived from a female donor in good health. CDR3 DNA sequence: TGCAGCGTTGAAGATCGGGGACTAGCGGAGGCCTACAATGAGCAGTTCTTC. It codes for CSVEDRGLAEAYNEQFF.